These 32 T cell receptor beta chains were all obtained from the same sample, sequenced in a study of T cells in localized non-small cell lung cancer. Repertoires were generated with immunoSEQ multiplex PCR, while TCRdb's copy carries only in-frame clones and drops some. The sample holds 10,000 to 15,000 clones, more than 75% seen once. This specimen was peripheral blood, taken before any cancer treatment. These receptors originate from a male donor at least 60 years old with stage I squamous cell lung carcinoma.

This clone appeared once. The chain employs TRBV6-5 and TRBJ2-1; TRBD2 matches 12 bases. CDR3 length: 14 amino acids. Losses at the gene ends were 7 bases for V and 9 bases for J; bases not matched to a gene: 7. Germline CDR1 is MNHEY and CDR2 is SVGAGI. This CDR3 reads CASTSSGRAGEQFF. The CDR3 DNA is TGTGCCAGCACCTCTAGCGGGAGGGCCGGTGAGCAGTTCTTC.

The rearrangement links TRBV18 to TRBJ2-7; D possibly matches TRBD1 or TRBD2 (5 bases each). The germline CDR1 and CDR2 sequences are KGHSH and LQKENI. Trimming cost V 2 bases and J 6 bases, with 8 bases left between them. This CDR3 comprises 12 residues. The CDR3 coding sequence is TGTGCCAGCTCACCAAGAGGGACCGAGCAGTACTTC. Its translation is CASSPRGTEQYF.

The chain joins TRBV18 to TRBJ2-1, with a tentative D call TRBD2 (6 bases). Trimming took 7 bases from V and 5 from J, leaving 12 bases between them. The CDR3 has 13 residues. Germline CDR1 reads KGHSH; CDR2 reads LQKENI. CDR3 protein: CASFDGGNNEQFF. As DNA, the CDR3 is TGTGCCAGCTTTGACGGGGGAAACAATGAGCAGTTCTTC.

V usage is TRBV11-2 and J usage is TRBJ2-7; D is undetermined. There are 13 residues in the CDR3. Germline CDR1 SGHAT, CDR2 FQNNGV. Trimming stripped 0 bases from V and 5 bases from J, with 8 bases between. DNA of the CDR3: TGTGCCAGCAGCTTAGATTCGGTAGACGAGCAGTACTTC. This sequence encodes CASSLDSVDEQYF.

The chain couples TRBV25-1 to TRBJ2-1; TRBD1 matches at 7 bases. Per the germline V gene, CDR1 is MGHDK and CDR2 is SYGVNS. V lost 6 bases to trimming and J lost 2 bases; unmatched junction nucleotides: 16. The CDR3 contains 18 residues. CDR3 bases: TGTGCCAGCAGCGACTTCTCCCAATCGGACAGGCCCTACAATGAGCAGTTCTTC. This encodes CASSDFSQSDRPYNEQFF.

The chain recombines TRBV7-2 with TRBJ2-3; D might be TRBD1 (5 bases). Germline V gives CDR1 SGHTA, CDR2 FQGNSA. This CDR3 has 16 residues. V was trimmed by 0 bases and J by 1 base, leaving 11 bases between them. The CDR3 reads CASSLARTRRTDTQYF. Written as DNA, the CDR3 is TGTGCCAGCAGCTTAGCCCGGACACGACGCACAGATACGCAGTATTTT.

This clone was observed a single time. CDR3 nucleotide sequence: TGTGCCAGTAGCCTTTCCCAGACAGGGTTGGAGACCCAGTACTTC. This encodes CASSLSQTGLETQYF. The chain couples TRBV19 to TRBJ2-5, with TRBD1 matching 7 bases. V shed 6 bases and J 5 bases; nucleotides not matched to a gene: 12. CDR1 LNHDA and CDR2 SQIVND come from the germline V gene (reference sequence). The CDR3 has 15 residues.

The rearrangement uses TRBV7-9 and TRBJ2-7, with a possible D match to TRBD1 (6 bases). The CDR3 consists of 12 residues. V dropped 3 bases and J dropped 5 bases, with 8 bases sitting between them. Looked up from germline, CDR1 is SEHNR and CDR2 is FQNEAQ (reference sequence). The CDR3: CASSFTGNEQYF. Here the CDR3 DNA reads TGTGCCAGCAGCTTTACAGGGAACGAGCAGTACTTC.

The rearrangement uses TRBV10-3 and TRBJ1-1, with a possible D match to TRBD1 (6 bases). This CDR3 spans 13 amino acids. Trimming removed 11 bases at V and 4 bases at J, with 17 bases between. Germline V lookup: CDR1 ENHRY, CDR2 SYGVKD. The CDR3 sequence is CAAGGGVSTEAFF. In DNA, the CDR3 is TGTGCCGCGGGAGGGGGGGTGAGCACTGAAGCTTTCTTT.

The chain recombines TRBV11-2 with TRBJ2-5; 10 positions agree with TRBD2. CDR1 is SGHAT, CDR2 FQNNGV, per germline. This CDR3 is 16 amino acids long. The trim removed 8 bases at V and 7 bases at J, leaving 16 bases unmatched. The CDR3 DNA follows: TGTGCCAGCTCCGGGGGGTCTAGCGGGAGACCCGCGACCCAGTACTTC. Encoded protein: CASSGGSSGRPATQYF.

V and J are TRBV4-1 and TRBJ2-1; the D gene is possibly TRBD1 (6 bases). The CDR3 length is 14 residues. The V and J ends lost 1 base and 4 bases respectively, with 8 bases between them. Germline CDR1 MGHRA, CDR2 YSYEKL. CDR3 in DNA: TGCGCCAGCAGCCAAGTCACAGGGTACAATGAGCAGTTCTTC. Translated: CASSQVTGYNEQFF.

V usage is TRBV19 and J usage is TRBJ2-7; tentative D call: TRBD2 (5 bases). Germline V gives CDR1 LNHDA, CDR2 SQIVND (reference sequence). Trimming pared 2 bases from V and 6 bases from J, leaving 14 bases between. The CDR3 has 14 amino acids. The DNA of the CDR3 is TGTGCCAGTAGTATACCCGGACCACGGGGCGAGCAGTACTTC. This codes for CASSIPGPRGEQYF.

The rearrangement joins TRBV19 to TRBJ1-2, with 9 bases identical to TRBD1. Losses at the gene ends were 0 bases for V and 7 bases for J; bases not matched to a gene: 15. The CDR3 consists of 18 residues. Germline V gene sequence: CDR1 LNHDA, CDR2 SQIVND (reference sequence). The CDR3 loop reads CASSIESRGGTGPLGYTF. The DNA of the CDR3 is TGTGCCAGTAGTATAGAGTCTCGTGGGGGGACAGGGCCCCTTGGCTACACCTTC.

This rearrangement joins TRBV5-6 to TRBJ2-3; D is unresolved. CDR3 length: 14 residues. CDR1 and CDR2 from the germline V gene are SGHDT and YYEEEE. The germline V and J ends were trimmed by 4 bases and 3 bases, with 12 bases remaining between them. In nucleotides, the CDR3 is TGTGCCAGCAGCGCTGTATCGGTAACAGATACGCAGTATTTT. Amino acid sequence: CASSAVSVTDTQYF.

This clone appeared a few times. The rearrangement links TRBV7-9 to TRBJ2-7; TRBD2 agrees at 8 bases. V trimming: 4 bases; J trimming: 5 bases; junction bases outside the gene matches: 10. The CDR3 is 15 residues long. Germline lookup yields CDR1 SEHNR and CDR2 FQNEAQ (reference sequence). The CDR3 reads CASSSPLTGGHEQYF. The CDR3 DNA sequence: TGTGCCAGCAGCTCCCCCTTAACGGGAGGGCACGAGCAGTACTTC.

This clone was found once. This chain joins TRBV5-8 and TRBJ1-2; no firm D call. The CDR3 contains 15 residues. CDR1 is SGHTS and CDR2 is YDEGEE in the germline V gene. Trimming removed 1 base from V and 0 bases from J, with 10 bases in between. The CDR3 DNA sequence: TGTGCCAGCAGCTTGCGACCAGCTACTAACTATGGCTACACCTTC. Protein product: CASSLRPATNYGYTF.

This chain links TRBV10-3 with TRBJ1-1, with 8 bases lining up with TRBD1. V trimming: 2 bases; J trimming: 7 bases; junction bases outside the gene matches: 3. The CDR3 is 13 amino acids. Germline loops: CDR1 ENHRY, CDR2 SYGVKD. The CDR3 sequence: CAISEIQGVEAFF. CDR3 DNA sequence: TGTGCCATCAGTGAGATACAGGGGGTTGAAGCTTTCTTT.

This clone was recorded only once. The CDR3 sequence: CASSQDLGRGQGYTF. The CDR3 DNA follows: TGCGCCAGCAGCCAAGATCTCGGCAGGGGGCAAGGCTACACCTTC. The rearrangement uses TRBV4-1 and TRBJ1-2; 8 nucleotides line up with TRBD1. Germline V gives CDR1 MGHRA, CDR2 YSYEKL. With 0 bases clipped from V and 8 bases from J, the junction kept 8 bases outside the gene matches. This CDR3 comprises 15 residues.

The chain uses TRBV4-1 and TRBJ1-2; tentatively, D is TRBD1 (5 bases). From germline, CDR1 is MGHRA and CDR2 YSYEKL. The CDR3 contains 18 residues. V lost 1 base and J lost 2, with 20 bases in between. The CDR3 DNA follows: TGCGCCAGCAGCCAAGCCTCGGGATTGGGGGGGGGAAACTATGGCTACACCTTC. Protein sequence: CASSQASGLGGGNYGYTF.

This chain links TRBV9 with TRBJ1-1, with D unresolved. The CDR3 spans 13 residues. Germline V gene lookup returns CDR1 SGDLS and CDR2 YYNGEE. V was pared by 0 bases and J by 4 bases, with 7 bases between. This chain's CDR3 is CASSVEAATEAFF. As DNA, the CDR3 is TGTGCCAGCAGCGTAGAAGCTGCCACTGAAGCTTTCTTT.

The chain is built from TRBV6-4 and TRBJ2-1; 11 nucleotides match TRBD2. Germline lookup yields CDR1 MRHNA and CDR2 SNTAGT. V lost 4 bases, J lost 0 bases, and 11 bases stayed unmatched. The CDR3 totals 19 residues. The CDR3 DNA sequence: TGTGCCAGCAGTGGGATAGCGGGAGGGCGGTCTGGCTCCTACAATGAGCAGTTCTTC. Protein: CASSGIAGGRSGSYNEQFF.

The V call is TRBV19, the J call TRBJ2-1; D call uncertain. Germline CDR1 reads LNHDA; CDR2 reads SQIVND (reference sequence). CDR3 length: 12 residues. Trimming removed 7 bases from V and 4 bases from J, with 8 bases in between. DNA for the CDR3: TGTGCCAGTACCACCTATTACAATGAGCAGTTCTTC. Translation: CASTTYYNEQFF.

V usage is TRBV6-5 and J usage is TRBJ2-7; perhaps D is TRBD1 or TRBD2 (6 bases each). Deletions cut 6 bases from V and 7 bases from J, with 16 bases between. This CDR3 has 13 residues. In germline, CDR1 is MNHEY, CDR2 SVGAGI. The CDR3 spells CASSPIGGWEQYF. The CDR3 region has the DNA TGTGCCAGCAGCCCCATCGGGGGCTGGGAGCAGTACTTC.

CDR3 residues: CASSFDSNTGELFF. The CDR3 coding sequence is TGTGCCAGCAGCTTTGACTCGAACACCGGGGAGCTGTTTTTT. The V and J genes are TRBV7-9 and TRBJ2-2, with D uncertain. Between the trimmed V and J ends, which lost 3 bases and 0 bases, there was a span of 5 bases. CDR3 size: 14 residues. Germline lookup yields CDR1 SEHNR and CDR2 FQNEAQ (reference sequence).

The CDR3 region has the DNA TGTGCCAGCAGCCCGGGACAGCCCTTAAATGAAAAACTGTTTTTT. Amino acid sequence: CASSPGQPLNEKLFF. This chain connects TRBV7-9 to TRBJ1-4; 7 bases match TRBD1. There are 15 residues in the CDR3. V shed 5 bases, J shed 5 bases, and the junction held 8 bases outside the gene matches. Germline lookup yields CDR1 SEHNR and CDR2 FQNEAQ (reference sequence).

In this sample, this clone turned up a few times. The chain uses TRBV7-7 and TRBJ2-7; 8 nucleotides agree with TRBD1. The CDR3 is 13 residues long. Per germline, CDR1 SSHAT and CDR2 FNYEAQ (reference sequence). V gave up 5 bases and J gave up 2 bases; unmatched junction bases: 2. The chain's CDR3 is CASSPGGPYEQYF. The CDR3 coding sequence is TGTGCCAGCAGCCCAGGGGGCCCCTACGAGCAGTACTTC.

This chain uses TRBV7-8 with TRBJ1-5; D gene ambiguous. Germline CDR1 reads SGHVS; CDR2 reads FQNEAQ. The CDR3 is 18 residues long. V shed 0 bases and J shed 0 bases, with 15 bases lying between them. CDR3 sequence: CASSLAPTLYNSNQPQHF. The CDR3 DNA is TGTGCCAGCAGCTTAGCCCCAACACTTTACAATAGCAATCAGCCCCAGCATTTT.

This rearrangement joins TRBV20-1 to TRBJ2-1; D may correspond to TRBD1 or TRBD2 (5 bases each). The CDR3 runs to 8 residues. V was shortened by 5 bases and J by 14 bases, with 7 bases between the two germline ends. CDR1 is DFQATT and CDR2 is SNEGSKA in the germline V gene (reference sequence). The CDR3 protein is CSAGGEFF. CDR3 sequence (DNA): TGCAGTGCTGGGGGTGAGTTCTTC.

A single count supports this clone. The chain recombines TRBV7-6 with TRBJ2-7, with D maybe TRBD2 (6 bases). The germline CDR1 and CDR2 sequences are SGHVS and FNYEAQ. The CDR3 has 13 residues. With 4 bases removed from V and 6 bases from J, the gap between germline ends came to 13 bases. CDR3 sequence: CASSSQDYSEQYF. As DNA, the CDR3 is TGTGCCAGCAGCTCTCAGGACTATTCCGAGCAGTACTTC.

This chain links TRBV7-6 with TRBJ2-3, with D maybe TRBD2 (5 bases). V was shortened by 3 bases and J by 0 bases, with 7 bases between the two germline ends. CDR3 length: 14 amino acids. Germline V lookup: CDR1 SGHVS, CDR2 FNYEAQ. CDR3 loop: CASSFGVSTDTQYF. The CDR3 coding sequence is TGTGCCAGCAGCTTCGGGGTTAGCACAGATACGCAGTATTTT.

This rearrangement joins TRBV18 to TRBJ1-1; D not certain. Germline values: CDR1 KGHSH, CDR2 LQKENI. V lost 3 bases to trimming and J lost 1 base, with 6 bases between them. The CDR3 loop spans 13 amino acids. CDR3 nucleotide sequence: TGTGCCAGCTCACCGACGTCGAACACTGAAGCTTTCTTT. Translating gives CASSPTSNTEAFF.

Details on this clone: Relative to the germline gene, one junction end is altered; a read error may explain this. The chain joins TRBV6-1 to TRBJ2-2; TRBD1 matches at 7 bases. This CDR3 contains 14 residues. Germline V gives CDR1 MNHNS, CDR2 SASEGT. CDR3 sequence (DNA): TGTGCCAGCAGATCAACAGGGGCCACCGGGGAACTGTTTTTT. Translating it yields CASRSTGATGELFF.